These 2 T cell receptor beta chains came from one sample sequenced in a study of blood T cells in healthy people across ages. A second about 7 to 12 cycle PCR used barcoded and J-beta primers. TCRdb recomputed calls from the 5' RACE reads with MiXCR, one row per CDR3 protein. The repertoire holds over 1.5 million distinct CDR3 sequences, with about 49% as singletons. Material: blood. These receptors all stem from a woman aged 40-49 years in good health.

V gene TRBV6-2 or TRBV6-3 combines with J gene TRBJ1-1, with TRBD1 matching 9 bases. The CDR3 loop spans 18 amino acids. Germline V gene data show CDR1 as MNHEY and CDR2 as SVGEGT. The V segment lost 4 bases and the J segment 6 bases; nucleotides outside the gene matches: 18. The CDR3 nucleotides are TGTGCCAGCAGTTTCTCCCAGTTACGGACAGGGGTAGGCGCTGAAGCTTTCTTT. It encodes CASSFSQLRTGVGAEAFF.

This clonotype showed up just a few times. J is TRBJ2-7 and V is TRBV28; 7 nucleotides agree with TRBD2. Germline V CDR1 and CDR2: MDHEN, SYDVKM. J was trimmed by 2 bases and V by 7 bases; bases with no gene match: 8. The CDR3 consists of 14 residues. CDR3 DNA sequence: TGTGCCAGCACCCGGCGGGGGATAACCTACGAGCAGTACTTC. The encoded protein is CASTRRGITYEQYF. The entire variable domain, with the rest obtained from reference TRBV28 and TRBJ2-7, is as follows: DVKVTQSSRYLVKRTGEKVFLECVQDMDHENMFWYRQDPGLGLRLIYFSYDVKMKEKGDIPEGYSVSREKKERFSLILESASTNQTSMYLCASTRRGITYEQYFGPGTRLTVT.